The 25 T cell receptor beta chains below come from one sample, sequenced in a study of T-cell reconstitution after alpha-beta-depleted transplantation in children (dated by TCRdb to about 2016). Preparation of the library involved PCR. Instrument used: Illumina HiSeq 2500. Molecular barcoding was employed in the preparation of TCR libraries, with unique molecular identifiers being used to normalize TCRbeta repertoire quantification. TCRdb took the public reads, trimmed them with fastp at Q25, ran MiXCR for clone calling and kept in-frame beta chains. Rows merge per CDR3 protein into single entries with the most common DNA and genes. The sample contains approximately 520,000 distinct CDR3 sequences, less than 35% of them found a single time. The top ten constitute roughly 2.5% of the sample. Sample: PBMCs from the stem cell graft donor, taken from the stem cell graft. Every receptor here comes from a human donor who donated a stem cell graft to a child with aplastic anemia.

This clonotype was seen a few times. J is TRBJ2-7 and V is TRBV12-3 or TRBV12-4, with D maybe TRBD2 (5 bases). The CDR3 contains 13 residues. The ends were cut back, 3 bases at V and 1 base at J, with 7 bases in the middle. For the CDR3, the DNA is TGTGCCAGCAGTTTCGGGGTTTCCTACGAGCAGTACTTC. Its protein is CASSFGVSYEQYF.

The chain combines TRBV15 with TRBJ2-5; 9 bases fit TRBD1. Germline CDR1 LNHNV, CDR2 YYDKDF (reference sequence). The CDR3 is made up of 13 amino acids. Trimming removed 5 bases from V and 4 bases from J; junction bases left unmatched: 2. Here the CDR3 DNA reads TGTGCCACCAGCGGGACAGGGCGAGAGACCCAGTACTTC. This translates into CATSGTGRETQYF.

V and J are TRBV3-1 and TRBJ2-7; 7 bases match TRBD1. Germline CDR1 and CDR2: LGHDT and YNNKEL (reference sequence). Trimming took 3 bases from V and 0 from J; bases not matched to a gene: 8. The CDR3 runs 16 residues. CDR3 in amino acids: CASSQSPGTVSYEQYF. The CDR3 DNA follows: TGTGCCAGCAGCCAGTCACCGGGGACAGTCTCCTACGAGCAGTACTTC.

This rearrangement joins TRBV12-3 or TRBV12-4 to TRBJ2-2; either TRBD1 or TRBD2 may fit D (5 bases each). This CDR3 comprises 13 residues. Trimming cost V 7 bases and J 4 bases, with 10 bases left between them. DNA for the CDR3: TGTGCCAGCACTGTCGGGACCACCGGGGAGCTGTTTTTT. Translating it yields CASTVGTTGELFF.

This clonotype was detected a few times. V and J are TRBV7-9 and TRBJ2-2; tentative D call: TRBD2 (6 bases). The CDR3 is 14 amino acids. V dropped 3 bases and J dropped 6 bases, with 11 bases sitting between them. The germline CDR1 and CDR2 sequences are SEHNR and FQNEAQ (reference sequence). The CDR3 DNA sequence: TGTGCCAGCAGCTTGACTAGTGTCGCCGGGGAGCTGTTTTTT. Its translation: CASSLTSVAGELFF. The entire variable domain, with the rest obtained from reference TRBV7-9 and TRBJ2-2, is as follows: DTGVSQNPRHKITKRGQNVTFRCDPISEHNRLYWYRQTLGQGPEFLTYFQNEAQLEKSRLLSDRFSAERPKGSFSTLEIQRTEQGDSAMYLCASSLTSVAGELFFGEGSRLTVL.

The rearrangement uses TRBV10-3 and TRBJ1-1; the D gene is possibly TRBD1 (6 bases). Germline V lookup: CDR1 ENHRY, CDR2 SYGVKD. CDR3 size: 14 residues. V was cut by 8 bases and J by 4 bases, with 17 bases left in between. For the CDR3, the DNA is TGTGCCATCCGGGGGACAAGCCCCAGCACTGAAGCTTTCTTT. It translates to CAIRGTSPSTEAFF.

This clonotype was seen more than once but under ten times. This chain joins TRBV12-3 or TRBV12-4 and TRBJ1-5; TRBD1 matches at 8 bases. The CDR3 consists of 15 residues. The ends lost 5 bases at V and 1 base at J; junction bases unmatched: 4. CDR3 nucleotides: TGTGCCAGCAGTCAGGGGGCTTGGAGCAATCAGCCCCAGCATTTT. Protein sequence: CASSQGAWSNQPQHF.

This clonotype has only one observation. Written as DNA, the CDR3 is TGTGCCAGCAGCCCCGCCGGGCAGCGCTCCTACAATGAGCAGTTCTTC. It encodes CASSPAGQRSYNEQFF. The V call is TRBV4-2, the J call TRBJ2-1; unclear D gene. V dropped 4 bases and J dropped 0 bases, with 13 bases sitting between them. CDR1 is LGHNA, CDR2 YNFKEQ, per germline. This CDR3 is 16 amino acids long.

This clonotype is a singleton in its sample. This chain links TRBV7-2 with TRBJ2-5; D not certain. Trimming removed 2 bases at V and 3 bases at J, with 13 bases between. CDR1 is SGHTA, CDR2 FQGNSA, per germline. CDR3 size: 15 residues. The CDR3 nucleotides are TGTGCCAGCAGCTTAATCTGGACCCAAAAAGAGACCCAGTACTTC. Protein product: CASSLIWTQKETQYF.

This rearrangement joins TRBV19 to TRBJ2-1; D call uncertain. CDR1 is LNHDA and CDR2 is SQIVND in the germline V gene (reference sequence). Trimming took off 5 bases at V and 6 bases at J, with 20 bases between the two ends. The CDR3 has 16 amino acids. CDR3: CASSDSLAVLGNEQFF. In nucleotides, the CDR3 is TGTGCCAGTAGTGATAGCCTGGCAGTTTTGGGCAATGAGCAGTTCTTC.

This clonotype was detected only a few times. This chain joins TRBV7-2 and TRBJ2-4; D is perhaps TRBD2 (6 bases). CDR3 length: 16 residues. Per the germline V gene, CDR1 is SGHTA and CDR2 is FQGNSA. V was cut by 5 bases and J by 8 bases, with 22 bases left in between. The CDR3 spells CASSREVRRQSDIQYF. For the CDR3, the DNA is TGTGCCAGCAGCAGGGAGGTCCGGCGACAGAGTGACATTCAGTACTTC. Full variable domain (missing parts from reference TRBV7-2 and TRBJ2-4): GAGVSQSPSNKVTEKGKDVELRCDPISGHTALYWYRQSLGQGLEFLIYFQGNSAPDKSGLPSDRFSAERTGGSVSTLTIQRTQQEDSAVYLCASSREVRRQSDIQYFGAGTRLSVL.

About this clonotype itself: A read error may produce the germline difference seen at one junction end. The J gene is TRBJ1-5, the V gene TRBV25-1; possible D gene TRBD1, 6 bases. This CDR3 has 13 amino acids. The germline V gene encodes CDR1 MGHDK and CDR2 SYGVNS. The CDR3 nucleotides read TGTGCCACCAGTTTGACAGGTGGTCAGCCCCAGCATTTT. As protein: CATSLTGGQPQHF.

This clonotype was detected a few times. DNA for the CDR3: TGCAGTACCGACAGGGGGTTACATGGCTACACCTTC. Translation: CSTDRGLHGYTF. J is TRBJ1-2 and V is TRBV20-1; 9 nucleotides agree with TRBD1. This CDR3 spans 12 amino acids. CDR1 is DFQATT, CDR2 SNEGSKA, per germline (reference sequence). The V segment lost 8 bases and the J segment 6 bases; nucleotides outside the gene matches: 7.

The chain has TRBV4-3 and TRBJ2-4; perhaps TRBD1 as D (7 bases). V dropped 0 bases and J dropped 1 base, with 19 bases sitting between them. Germline loops: CDR1 LGHNA, CDR2 YSLEER. This CDR3 contains 19 residues. In DNA, the CDR3 is TGCGCCAGCAGCCAAGATTCGGCAGGGGGGAGGTCTGCCAAAAACATTCAGTACTTC. This gives the protein CASSQDSAGGRSAKNIQYF.

This clonotype was detected only a few times. The chain recombines TRBV7-2 with TRBJ2-7; 8 bases map to TRBD2. Per the germline V gene, CDR1 is SGHTA and CDR2 is FQGNSA. After removal of 2 bases from V and 5 bases from J, the junction contained 5 bases not matched to a gene. This CDR3 has 14 amino acids. CDR3 sequence (DNA): TGTGCCAGCAGCTTAAGACTAGCGATTAACGAGCAGTACTTC. Its protein is CASSLRLAINEQYF.

J is TRBJ2-1 and V is TRBV12-3 or TRBV12-4, with 9 bases identical to TRBD2. After removal of 4 bases from V and 9 bases from J, the junction contained 19 bases not matched to a gene. The CDR3 length is 18 residues. CDR3 sequence (DNA): TGTGCCAGCAGTTCTTCCTCAACTAGCGGGCAGGTCCCTGGTGAGCAGTTCTTC. Its protein product is CASSSSSTSGQVPGEQFF.

The chain recombines TRBV27 with TRBJ2-3; the D gene is possibly TRBD2 (6 bases). CDR1 is MNHEY, CDR2 SMNVEV, per germline (reference sequence). V was shortened by 6 bases and J by 0 bases, with 13 bases between the two germline ends. The CDR3 contains 15 residues. CDR3 residues: CASRDYSASTDTQYF. The CDR3 DNA is TGTGCCAGCAGGGACTACTCCGCGAGCACAGATACGCAGTATTTT.

The rearrangement links TRBV29-1 to TRBJ1-1, with D unresolved. Trimming cost V 3 bases and J 1 base, with 9 bases left between them. Germline V gene data show CDR1 as SQVTM and CDR2 as ANQGSEA. The CDR3 is 13 residues long. CDR3 residues: CSVDATANTEAFF. The CDR3 nucleotides read TGCAGCGTTGATGCCACGGCGAACACTGAAGCTTTCTTT.

This clonotype showed up many times. V is TRBV7-2 and J is TRBJ1-4; D remains ambiguous. The CDR3 runs 14 residues. CDR1 SGHTA and CDR2 FQGNSA come from the germline V gene. V lost 2 bases and J 7 bases, leaving 11 bases between the germline ends. CDR3 amino acids: CASSLNPRGEKLFF. The CDR3 DNA sequence: TGTGCCAGCAGCTTAAACCCCCGGGGTGAAAAACTGTTTTTT.

This chain links TRBV12-3 or TRBV12-4 with TRBJ2-1, with D maybe TRBD2 (6 bases). The CDR3 spans 15 residues. Between the trimmed V and J ends, which lost 6 bases and 8 bases, there was a span of 20 bases. CDR3 in amino acids: CASRSAGRPNDEQFF. In DNA, the CDR3 is TGTGCCAGCAGATCGGCGGGACGACCTAATGATGAGCAGTTCTTC.

As for this clonotype: Given a much more abundant clone one base away, this may be a read error. Here the CDR3 omits its conserved ending phenylalanine or tryptophan, so a read error is the likely source. The chain links TRBV7-2 to TRBJ2-1; possible D gene TRBD1, 6 bases. V was shortened by 5 bases and J by 5 bases, with 7 bases between the two germline ends. The germline gives CDR1 SGHTA, CDR2 FQGNSA. The CDR3 has 12 residues. CDR3 loop: CASSEGDNEQFL. The CDR3 DNA reads TGTGCCAGCAGCGAGGGGGACAATGAGCAGTTCTTG.

This clonotype was recorded a few times. The V and J genes are TRBV12-3 or TRBV12-4 and TRBJ1-6, with 11 positions matching TRBD1. The CDR3 is 15 residues long. With V trimmed by 7 bases and J by 9 bases, 8 bases remained unmatched. This CDR3 is CASTQRTGGGSPLHF. The CDR3 DNA reads TGTGCCAGCACTCAAAGGACAGGGGGCGGTTCACCCCTCCACTTT.

The table lists this clonotype with a few counts. The rearrangement joins TRBV6-5 to TRBJ2-5; D may match TRBD1 or TRBD2 (5 bases each). The V end lost 0 bases, the J end lost 5 bases, and 10 bases lay between the germline ends. The CDR3 length is 14 residues. Germline V gene lookup returns CDR1 MNHEY and CDR2 SVGAGI. This chain's CDR3 is CASSYSWGTETQYF. In nucleotides, the CDR3 is TGTGCCAGCAGTTACTCGTGGGGGACGGAGACCCAGTACTTC.

V and J are TRBV6-2 or TRBV6-3 and TRBJ2-1; 8 bases map to TRBD2. CDR1 is MNHEY, CDR2 SVGEGT, per germline. The V gene end was trimmed by 3 bases and the J gene end by 6 bases; junction bases not matched to a gene: 7. The CDR3 runs 15 residues. CDR3 in amino acids: CASSYSAGGSNEQFF. DNA for the CDR3: TGTGCCAGCAGTTATTCTGCGGGAGGTTCCAATGAGCAGTTCTTC.

The rearrangement joins TRBV20-1 to TRBJ1-5; D might be TRBD1 (6 bases). The CDR3 is made up of 16 amino acids. With 4 bases removed from V and 0 bases from J, the gap between germline ends came to 16 bases. Germline CDR1 reads DFQATT; CDR2 reads SNEGSKA (reference sequence). The CDR3 region is CSANPGGAYSNQPQHF. CDR3 nucleotides: TGCAGTGCTAATCCTGGGGGCGCGTATAGCAATCAGCCCCAGCATTTT.